These 13 T cell receptor beta chains originate from one sample sequenced in a study of blood T cell repertoires in COVID-19. Measured with immunoSEQ multiplex PCR; TCRdb has only the in-frame clones, and not every one. The data hold tens of thousands of clones, with 75% to 85% observed a single time. Material for sequencing was peripheral blood. All receptors come from a human donor in a cohort sampled during active COVID-19.

This clone was seen just once. The chain employs TRBV6-2 or TRBV6-3 and TRBJ2-3; TRBD2 aligns across 8 bases. The CDR3 sequence is 20 residues long. Germline values: CDR1 MNHEY, CDR2 SVGEGT. V lost 2 bases to trimming and J lost 9 bases; unmatched junction nucleotides: 25. The CDR3 sequence: CASSYPFGDYQRESGGTQYF. CDR3 coding DNA: TGTGCCAGCAGTTACCCCTTCGGGGATTATCAGCGGGAGTCCGGGGGGACGCAGTATTTT.

This chain uses TRBV29-1 with TRBJ2-1, with D perhaps matching TRBD1 (5 bases). CDR1 and CDR2 (germline): SQVTM, ANQGSEA. This CDR3 is 14 amino acids long. V gave up 0 bases and J gave up 5 bases, with 11 bases separating them. The DNA of the CDR3 is TGCAGCGTTGAAGAACCGGCAGGGAACAATGAGCAGTTCTTC. The encoded protein is CSVEEPAGNNEQFF.

CDR3 in amino acids: CAWRTMGNLNTEAFF. CDR3 in DNA: TGTGCCTGGAGGACCATGGGCAACTTGAACACTGAAGCTTTCTTT. The V gene is TRBV30, the J gene TRBJ1-1; no clear D gene. The CDR3 length is 15 residues. Germline lookup yields CDR1 GTSNPN and CDR2 SVGIG (reference sequence). V lost 3 bases and J lost 0, with 14 bases in between.

The chain joins TRBV5-1 to TRBJ2-1; 9 nucleotides line up with TRBD1. CDR3 length: 15 amino acids. Germline V lookup: CDR1 SGHRS, CDR2 YFSETQ. V lost 4 bases to trimming and J lost 0 bases; unmatched junction nucleotides: 2. The CDR3 protein is CASSKDRGSYNEQFF. The CDR3 DNA reads TGCGCCAGCAGCAAGGACAGGGGCTCCTACAATGAGCAGTTCTTC.

This rearrangement joins TRBV3-1 (or the pseudogene TRBV3-2) to TRBJ2-2; 12 bases match TRBD2. Trimming removed 5 bases from V and 4 bases from J; junction bases left unmatched: 11. Looked up from germline, CDR1 is LGHDT and CDR2 is YNNKEL (reference sequence). The CDR3 is made up of 18 amino acids. This chain's CDR3 is CASSSRASSGRGTGELFF. The CDR3, as DNA: TGTGCCAGCAGCTCTCGAGCCTCTAGCGGGAGGGGCACCGGGGAGCTGTTTTTT.

The genes are TRBV24-1 and TRBJ2-5; maybe TRBD1 (7 bases). Per the germline V gene, CDR1 is KGHDR and CDR2 is SFDVKD. The V gene lost 4 bases and the J gene lost 4 bases, with 12 bases spanning the gap. This CDR3 region has 14 residues. The CDR3 region is CATSDRRGAETQYF. The CDR3 nucleotides are TGTGCCACCAGTGACCGCAGGGGGGCAGAGACCCAGTACTTC.

The chain couples TRBV19 to TRBJ1-1; 9 nucleotides match TRBD1. Germline CDR1 is LNHDA and CDR2 is SQIVND (reference sequence). The CDR3 extends over 15 amino acids. V shed 10 bases, J shed 5 bases, and the junction held 14 bases outside the gene matches. CDR3 sequence reads: CATELIQGASTEAFF. The CDR3 DNA sequence: TGTGCCACCGAGCTTATACAGGGGGCGAGTACTGAAGCTTTCTTT.

The J gene is TRBJ2-2, the V gene TRBV6-4; D is possibly TRBD2 (6 bases). Germline CDR1 reads MRHNA; CDR2 reads SNTAGT. V lost 6 bases, J lost 6 bases, and 14 bases lay in between. This CDR3 is built from 14 residues. The CDR3 DNA reads TGTGCCAGCAGGCGGGACTGGGGCGCCGGGGAGCTGTTTTTT. It translates to CASRRDWGAGELFF.

The V gene is TRBV12-3 or TRBV12-4, the J gene TRBJ2-2; D not certain. This CDR3 has 13 residues. V was trimmed by 6 bases and J by 5 bases, leaving 10 bases between them. The DNA for the CDR3 is TGTGCCAGCAGGAGTACTTGGACCGGGGAGCTGTTTTTT. Amino acid sequence: CASRSTWTGELFF.

The chain combines TRBV4-3 with TRBJ2-2; 10 bases map to TRBD1. The CDR3 spans 17 residues. V shed 4 bases and J 4 bases; nucleotides not matched to a gene: 9. Per the germline V gene, CDR1 is LGHNA and CDR2 is YSLEER. The chain's CDR3 is CASSLAPWDRGTGELFF. CDR3 sequence (DNA): TGCGCCAGCAGCCTTGCCCCGTGGGACAGGGGCACCGGGGAGCTGTTTTTT.

The chain links TRBV18 to TRBJ2-1; 7 positions agree with TRBD2. Trimming at V came to 5 bases and at J to 4 bases, leaving 8 bases not matched to a gene. Per germline, CDR1 KGHSH and CDR2 LQKENI. The CDR3 contains 15 residues. The DNA for the CDR3 is TGTGCCAGCTCAGGGGACTACCTGAGGTACAATGAGCAGTTCTTC. It translates to CASSGDYLRYNEQFF. The full variable domain, rest sourced from reference TRBV18 and TRBJ2-1, is NAGVMQNPRHLVRRRGQEARLRCSPMKGHSHVYWYRQLPEEGLKFMVYLQKENIIDESGMPKERFSAEFPKEGPSILRIQQVVRGDSAAYFCASSGDYLRYNEQFFGPGTRLTVL.

This clone has only one observation. The chain is built from TRBV28 and TRBJ2-4; 7 bases fit TRBD2. Germline V gene sequence: CDR1 MDHEN, CDR2 SYDVKM. Trimming removed 1 base from V and 7 bases from J; junction bases left unmatched: 4. CDR3 length: 14 amino acids. CDR3: CASSLSGRGNIQYF. CDR3 in DNA: TGTGCCAGCAGTTTATCCGGGCGGGGGAACATTCAGTACTTC.

This clone was seen a single time. V is TRBV5-1 and J is TRBJ2-5, with D possibly being TRBD2 (6 bases). Trimming pared 1 base from V and 0 bases from J, leaving 10 bases between. Per the germline V gene, CDR1 is SGHRS and CDR2 is YFSETQ. There are 15 residues in the CDR3. The DNA for the CDR3 is TGCGCCAGCAGCTTGACAGCGGGTAACCAAGAGACCCAGTACTTC. Translated: CASSLTAGNQETQYF.